This T cell receptor beta chain came from a study of T-cell reconstitution after alpha-beta-depleted transplantation in children. Study-level points and caveats: It was newly produced T cells that mostly accounted for T-cell counts and diversity one year after transplant. There were reportedly several hundred expanded graft clones from which alpha-beta T cells came about two months after transplant.

This clonotype has a handful of counts. Its antigen remains unidentified. The CDR3 consists of 14 residues. Germline V gives CDR1 MNHNS, CDR2 SASEGT. The V gene end was trimmed by 6 bases and the J gene end by 6 bases; junction bases not matched to a gene: 8. Preparation of the TCRbeta library involved a method that used unique molecular identifiers. TCRdb redid the calling of the PCR reads with MiXCR, one entry per CDR3 protein. The repertoire holds 700,000 or so distinct CDR3 sequences, with 13% as singletons. V gene TRBV6-1 combines with J gene TRBJ2-7; 10 positions agree with TRBD1. The sequence came from a girl between 2 and 10 years old with congenital amegakaryocytic thrombocytopenia, due to receive a stem cell transplant. The starting material was PBMCs, obtained before TCRalphabeta/CD19-depleted stem cell transplant. CDR3: CASSPGTGEFEQYF. Here the CDR3 DNA reads TGTGCCAGCAGCCCCGGGACAGGGGAGTTCGAGCAGTACTTC.